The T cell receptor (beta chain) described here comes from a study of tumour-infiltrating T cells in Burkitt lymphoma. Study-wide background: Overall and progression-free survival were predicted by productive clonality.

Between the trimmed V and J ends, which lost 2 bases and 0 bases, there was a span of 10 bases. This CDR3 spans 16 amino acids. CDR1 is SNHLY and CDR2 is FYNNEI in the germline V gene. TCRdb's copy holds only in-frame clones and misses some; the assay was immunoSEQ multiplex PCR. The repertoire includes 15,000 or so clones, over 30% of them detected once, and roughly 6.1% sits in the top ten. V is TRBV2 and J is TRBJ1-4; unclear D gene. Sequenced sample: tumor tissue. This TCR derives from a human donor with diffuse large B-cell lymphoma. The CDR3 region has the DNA TGTGCCAGCAGTGAAAGACATCCTGCAACTAATGAAAAACTGTTTTTT. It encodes CASSERHPATNEKLFF.